The entry that follows covers one TCR beta chain sequence. This record comes from a study of blood T cell repertoires in COVID-19. For the study at large: COVID-19 samples, acute and convalescent, were from the United States, Italy and Spain. Sources were T cells, B-cell-depleted T cells, or PBMCs; the material itself was cDNA or gDNA.

Original processing notes: Quantification of nucleated cells was approximated via reference gene primer amplification. Repertoires were generated with immunoSEQ multiplex PCR, while TCRdb's copy carries only in-frame clones and drops some. That table gives V, J and clone size, and the DNA gave D and trimming. The sample has 200,000 to 250,000 clones, more than 75% seen once. V was clipped by 5 bases and J by 10 bases, with 13 bases between them. The CDR3 consists of 12 residues. From germline, CDR1 is SGHRS and CDR2 YFSETQ. The sequence was collected from a woman in her 70s with active or convalescent COVID-19. Sequenced input: peripheral blood. This chain connects TRBV5-1 to TRBJ2-1, with a weak D call TRBD1 (5 bases). The CDR3 nucleotides read TGCGCCAGCAGTTTAGGGGCCTGGGAGCAGTTCTTC. This translates into CASSLGAWEQFF.